Below, one TCR beta chain is given with its context. J lost 6 bases, V lost 5 bases, and 11 bases had no gene match. The CDR3 runs 16 residues. Germline CDR1 is MNHEY and CDR2 is SMNVEV (reference sequence). The data were obtained in a study of cytotoxic CD8 clonotypes in ibrutinib-treated CLL. For the study at large: Complete response was seen in 2 patients and partial in approximately 25; about 12 progressed and around 14 stayed remitted after a median around 64 months. Sample averages reached 250,000 or so productive templates and approximately 93,000 productive rearrangements.

The source of roughly 2 micrograms of genomic DNA for TCR beta libraries was cryopreserved PBMCs. Clones were read by immunoSEQ multiplex PCR, and TCRdb kept only the in-frame ones, dropping some. The sample includes approximately 210,000 clones, roughly 72% of them seen just once. The chain joins TRBV27 to TRBJ2-1; 9 bases line up with TRBD2. This receptor was identified in a human donor with chronic lymphocytic leukemia. Sequenced material: PBMCs, taken after 24 months of ibrutinib treatment. In DNA form, the CDR3 reads TGTGCCAGCAGTGTTTTAGCGGGAGCGCTAGCCAATGAGCAGTTCTTC. It is translated as CASSVLAGALANEQFF.